This is a list of T cell receptor beta chains from one sample in a study of T-cell reconstitution after alpha-beta-depleted transplantation in children. One entry per CDR3 protein, called by TCRdb with MiXCR from the PCR reads. Here the sample spans fewer than 550,000 distinct CDR3 sequences, about 10% being singletons. The sequencing used PBMCs, mostly from graft donor cells, collected 180 days after TCRalphabeta/CD19-depleted stem cell transplant. The origin of the receptors is a female patient aged 2 to 10 who had a stem cell transplant for aplastic anemia, so the T cells may come from the graft donor. The CDR3 runs from the conserved cysteine through the conserved F or W. A D gene is named only where the DNA matches it firmly. Clone size appears in some rows only: once, few, many, or a class for an expanded clone.

d_call clone_size j_call v_call cdr3_aa cdr3_nt
TRBD2 few TRBJ2-1 TRBV20-1 CSPWAGGYNEQFF TGCAGCCCATGGGCGGGAGGCTACAATGAGCAGTTCTTC
- - TRBJ2-1 TRBV15 CATSRGEFSYNEQFF TGTGCCACCAGCAGGGGAGAATTCTCCTACAATGAGCAGTTCTTC
TRBD2 few TRBJ2-1 TRBV6-2/TRBV6-3 CASSYFAGVTVNEQFF TGTGCCAGCAGTTACTTTGCGGGAGTAACGGTTAATGAGCAGTTCTTC
- - TRBJ2-7 TRBV18 CASSPPTAGDSYEQYF TGTGCCAGCTCACCACCGACGGCAGGGGACTCCTACGAGCAGTACTTC
- few TRBJ2-3 TRBV14 CASSQASTQYF TGTGCCAGCAGCCAAGCATCTACGCAGTATTTT
- - TRBJ2-1 TRBV7-8 CASSLQRPREQFF TGTGCCAGCAGCCTACAACGCCCGAGAGAGCAGTTCTTC
- - TRBJ2-5 TRBV7-2 CASSLSNGETQYF TGTGCCAGCAGCTTGTCGAACGGAGAGACCCAGTACTTC
- few TRBJ2-7 TRBV28 CATNSQSSYEQYF TGTGCCACCAACTCGCAGAGCTCCTACGAGCAGTACTTC
TRBD2 few TRBJ2-2 TRBV3-1 CASSQDLFSGKPNTGELFF TGTGCCAGCAGCCAAGATCTCTTTAGCGGGAAGCCGAACACCGGGGAGCTGTTTTTT
TRBD1 few TRBJ1-5 TRBV16 CASSPHYRGLNQPQHF TGTGCCAGCAGCCCACATTACAGGGGGCTCAATCAGCCCCAGCATTTT
TRBD1 - TRBJ1-2 TRBV10-3 CAMNGTAYGYTF TGTGCCATGAACGGGACAGCCTATGGCTACACCTTC
- few TRBJ2-1 TRBV7-2 CASSPKKNLAPGEQFF TGTGCCAGCAGCCCCAAGAAGAACTTAGCGCCGGGAGAGCAGTTCTTC
- many TRBJ1-2 TRBV20-1 CSARSGPDYGYTF TGCAGTGCTAGATCAGGCCCCGACTATGGCTACACCTTC
- few TRBJ2-2 TRBV11-2 CASSPTSPFGFRTGELFF TGTGCCAGCAGCCCCACCTCGCCTTTCGGGTTTCGCACCGGGGAGCTGTTTTTT
- few TRBJ1-5 TRBV6-5 CASSYYGNQPQHF TGTGCCAGCAGTTATTATGGGAATCAGCCCCAGCATTTT
TRBD2 - TRBJ2-1 TRBV7-9 CASSLASGFYNEQFF TGTGCCAGCAGCTTGGCTAGCGGGTTCTACAATGAGCAGTTCTTC
TRBD2 - TRBJ2-1 TRBV11-2 CASSYKPLGTSGGGSHNEQFF TGTGCCAGCAGCTACAAGCCCCTTGGGACTAGCGGGGGGGGGTCCCACAATGAGCAGTTCTTC
- few TRBJ1-6 TRBV28 CAAAGVLNSPLHF TGTGCCGCCGCAGGGGTTCTTAATTCACCCCTCCACTTT
- - TRBJ2-3 TRBV7-2 CASSLVGLNPDTQYF TGTGCCAGCAGCTTAGTGGGGCTAAATCCAGATACGCAGTATTTT
- - TRBJ1-2 TRBV5-4 CASSLGMGGALPYGYTF TGTGCCAGCAGCTTGGGGATGGGGGGGGCCCTGCCCTATGGCTACACCTTC
- many TRBJ2-5 TRBV20-1 CSAVRIGETQYF TGCAGTGCTGTCCGGATCGGAGAGACCCAGTACTTC
TRBD2 - TRBJ2-7 TRBV7-9 CASSLGREFEQYF TGTGCCAGCAGCTTAGGGCGGGAGTTCGAGCAGTACTTC
- - TRBJ2-5 TRBV7-2 CASSFTGWGETQYF TGTGCCAGCAGCTTTACAGGGTGGGGAGAGACCCAGTACTTC
TRBD1 few TRBJ1-2 TRBV5-1 CASSLARTGEDYGYTF TGCGCCAGCAGCTTGGCTCGGACAGGGGAGGACTATGGCTACACCTTC
- - TRBJ2-3 TRBV30 CAWGSGVTDTQYF TGTGCCTGGGGCTCCGGGGTCACAGATACGCAGTATTTT
TRBD2 few TRBJ2-1 TRBV29-1 CSVGQKTSGKDEQFF TGCAGCGTTGGGCAGAAGACTAGCGGGAAGGATGAGCAGTTCTTC
- many TRBJ2-2 TRBV24-1 CATSDRDPNTGELFF TGTGCCACCAGTGATCGGGACCCGAACACCGGGGAGCTGTTTTTT
TRBD1 few TRBJ1-1 TRBV7-8 CASSAGQGVFF TGTGCCAGCAGCGCGGGACAGGGTGTTTTCTTT
TRBD1 few TRBJ2-1 TRBV18 CASSPRKGTDYNEQFF TGTGCCAGCTCACCACGTAAAGGGACAGACTACAATGAGCAGTTCTTC
- once TRBJ1-1 TRBV11-3 CASSPGRLNTESFF TGTGCCAGCAGCCCTGGACGGCTGAACACTGAATCTTTCTTT
- few TRBJ2-5 TRBV5-1 CASSLDHQETQYF TGCGCCAGCAGCTTAGACCACCAAGAGACCCAGTACTTC
TRBD1 few TRBJ1-5 TRBV7-2 CASSLVVTGGNQPQHF TGTGCCAGCAGCTTAGTGGTAACAGGGGGCAATCAGCCCCAGCATTTT
- - TRBJ1-5 TRBV6-2/TRBV6-3 CASRAVGGGKDRNQPQHF TGTGCCAGCAGAGCGGTGGGGGGAGGCAAGGACCGCAATCAGCCCCAGCATTTT
TRBD1 many TRBJ2-3 TRBV20-1 CSASEPGTGSADTQYF TGCAGTGCTTCGGAACCTGGGACAGGGAGTGCAGATACGCAGTATTTT
TRBD1 few TRBJ2-5 TRBV6-1 CASSRQGFGETQYF TGTGCCAGCAGTCGACAGGGATTTGGAGAGACCCAGTACTTC
TRBD1 - TRBJ2-1 TRBV7-8 CASSLGQAQFF TGTGCCAGCAGCTTGGGACAGGCGCAGTTCTTC
- few TRBJ1-5 TRBV9 CASSAGGQPQHF TGTGCCAGCAGCGCCGGGGGCCAGCCCCAGCATTTT
TRBD1 many TRBJ1-2 TRBV4-3 CASSQGTNYGYTF TGTGCCAGCTCACAGGGGACCAACTATGGCTACACCTTC
- - TRBJ1-1 TRBV12-3/TRBV12-4 CASSSRHLNTEAFF TGTGCCAGCAGTTCCCGACACCTAAACACTGAAGCTTTCTTT
TRBD1 many TRBJ1-1 TRBV5-1 CASSLGGGGLTKAFF TGCGCCAGCAGCTTGGGAGGGGGCGGACTAACAAAAGCTTTCTTT
- few TRBJ2-6 TRBV2 CASTRRGAGANVLTF TGTGCCAGCACCCGGAGGGGGGCTGGGGCCAACGTCCTGACTTTC
TRBD2 many TRBJ2-3 TRBV5-4 CASSLLPRRREGSRGIGQYF TGTGCCAGCAGCTTGTTGCCGCGGAGGCGGGAGGGCTCCCGGGGGATCGGGCAGTATTTT
TRBD1 few TRBJ2-5 TRBV20-1 CSAKSGTVQETQYF TGCAGTGCTAAATCCGGGACAGTCCAAGAGACCCAGTACTTC
TRBD1 - TRBJ2-7 TRBV29-1 CSVVQGADYEQYF TGCAGCGTAGTACAGGGGGCCGACTACGAGCAGTACTTC
- few TRBJ2-7 TRBV7-2 CASSSAVHRNPYEQYF TGTGCCAGCAGCTCCGCAGTCCACAGGAACCCCTACGAGCAGTACTTC
TRBD2 many TRBJ2-1 TRBV7-3 CASSRLWTSGGSLYNEQFF TGTGCCAGCAGCCGGCTTTGGACTAGCGGGGGAAGCCTGTACAATGAGCAGTTCTTC
- - TRBJ2-3 TRBV29-1 CSVEGRAASWGTDTQYF TGCAGCGTTGAGGGGAGAGCGGCTAGCTGGGGCACAGATACGCAGTATTTT
TRBD1 few TRBJ2-7 TRBV28 CASSWDREDEQYF TGTGCCAGCAGCTGGGACAGGGAGGACGAGCAGTACTTC
TRBD1 few TRBJ2-1 TRBV12-3/TRBV12-4 CASSHPGQGYNEQFF TGTGCCAGCAGCCATCCGGGACAGGGATACAATGAGCAGTTCTTC
- - TRBJ2-5 TRBV20-1 CSAPASPGTQYF TGCAGTGCCCCTGCCAGTCCCGGGACCCAGTACTTC
TRBD1 - TRBJ1-6 TRBV5-1 CASSLRTGDNSPLHF TGCGCCAGCAGCTTGCGGACAGGGGATAATTCACCCCTCCACTTT
- - TRBJ2-7 TRBV9 CASSARSTDSYEQYF TGTGCCAGCAGCGCCCGATCGACGGACTCCTACGAGCAGTACTTC
- many TRBJ2-1 TRBV5-5 CASSLQGGYNEQFF TGTGCCAGCAGCTTGCAGGGAGGATACAATGAGCAGTTCTTC